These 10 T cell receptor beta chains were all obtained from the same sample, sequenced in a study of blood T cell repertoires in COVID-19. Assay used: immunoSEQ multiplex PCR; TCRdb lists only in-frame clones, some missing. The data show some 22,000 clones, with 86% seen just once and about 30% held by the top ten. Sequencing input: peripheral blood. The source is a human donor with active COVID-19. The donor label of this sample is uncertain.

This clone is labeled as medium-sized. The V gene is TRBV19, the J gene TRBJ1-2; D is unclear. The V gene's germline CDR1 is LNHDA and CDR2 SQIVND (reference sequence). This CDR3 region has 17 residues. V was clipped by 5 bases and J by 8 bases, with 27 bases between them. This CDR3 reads CASSPPGVLTGSMGYTF. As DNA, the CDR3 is TGTGCCAGTAGTCCTCCGGGTGTCCTAACCGGTTCTATGGGCTACACCTTC.

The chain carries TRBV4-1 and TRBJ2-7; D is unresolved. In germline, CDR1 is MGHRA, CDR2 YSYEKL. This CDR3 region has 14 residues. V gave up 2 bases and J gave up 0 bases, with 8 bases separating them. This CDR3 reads CASSQYTRSYEQYF. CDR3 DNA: TGCGCCAGCAGCCAATACACCCGCTCCTACGAGCAGTACTTC.

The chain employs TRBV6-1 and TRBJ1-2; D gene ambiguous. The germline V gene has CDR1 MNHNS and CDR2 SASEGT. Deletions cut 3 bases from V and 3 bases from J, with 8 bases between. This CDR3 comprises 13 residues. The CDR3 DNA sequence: TGTGCCAGCAGTGATGGAGGGTACTATGGCTACACCTTC. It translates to CASSDGGYYGYTF.

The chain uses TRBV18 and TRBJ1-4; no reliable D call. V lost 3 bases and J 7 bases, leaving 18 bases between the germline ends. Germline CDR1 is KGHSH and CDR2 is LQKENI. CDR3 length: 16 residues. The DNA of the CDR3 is TGTGCCAGCTCACCCCAACCCTTAAGCGACGGTGAAAAACTGTTTTTT. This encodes CASSPQPLSDGEKLFF.

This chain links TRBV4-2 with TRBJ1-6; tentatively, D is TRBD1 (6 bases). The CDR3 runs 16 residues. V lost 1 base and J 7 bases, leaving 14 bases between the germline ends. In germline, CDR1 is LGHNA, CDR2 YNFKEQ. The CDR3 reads CASSQVFRQENSPLHF. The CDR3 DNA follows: TGTGCCAGCAGCCAAGTATTCCGACAGGAAAATTCACCCCTCCACTTT.

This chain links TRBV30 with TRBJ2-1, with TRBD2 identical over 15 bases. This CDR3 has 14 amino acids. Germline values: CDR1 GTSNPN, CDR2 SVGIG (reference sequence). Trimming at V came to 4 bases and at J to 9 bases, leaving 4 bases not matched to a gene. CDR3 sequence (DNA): TGTGCCTGGAACTGGGGACTAGCGGGAGGTGAGCAGTTCTTC. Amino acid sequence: CAWNWGLAGGEQFF.

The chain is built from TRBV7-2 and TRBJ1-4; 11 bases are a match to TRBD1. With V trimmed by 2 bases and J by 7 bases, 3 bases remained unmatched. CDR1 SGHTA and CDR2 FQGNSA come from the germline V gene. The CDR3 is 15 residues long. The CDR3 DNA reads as TGTGCCAGCAGCTTATGGGGACAGGGGGGTGAAAAACTGTTTTTT. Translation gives CASSLWGQGGEKLFF. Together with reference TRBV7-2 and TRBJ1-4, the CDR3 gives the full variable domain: GAGVSQSPSNKVTEKGKDVELRCDPISGHTALYWYRQSLGQGLEFLIYFQGNSAPDKSGLPSDRFSAERTGGSVSTLTIQRTQQEDSAVYLCASSLWGQGGEKLFFGSGTQLSVL.

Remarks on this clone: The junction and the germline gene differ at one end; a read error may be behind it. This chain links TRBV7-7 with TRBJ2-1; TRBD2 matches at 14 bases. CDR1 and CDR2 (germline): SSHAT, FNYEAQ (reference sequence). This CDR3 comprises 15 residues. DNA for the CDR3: TGTGCTAGCAGCACGGGGACTAGCGGGGGCAATGAGCAGTTCTTC. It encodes CASSTGTSGGNEQFF.

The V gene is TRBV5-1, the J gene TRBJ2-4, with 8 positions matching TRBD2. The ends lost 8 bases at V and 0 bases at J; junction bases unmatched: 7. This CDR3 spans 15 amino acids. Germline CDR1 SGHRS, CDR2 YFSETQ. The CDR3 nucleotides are TGCGCCAGTGCGGGAGGTCTTTTAGCCAAAAACATTCAGTACTTC. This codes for CASAGGLLAKNIQYF.

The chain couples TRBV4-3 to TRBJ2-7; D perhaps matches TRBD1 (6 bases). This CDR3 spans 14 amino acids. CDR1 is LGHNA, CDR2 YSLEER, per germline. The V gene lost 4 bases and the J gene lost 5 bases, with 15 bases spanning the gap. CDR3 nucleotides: TGCGCCAGCAGCCGGAATGTGGGGACACACGAGCAGTACTTC. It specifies CASSRNVGTHEQYF.